This T cell receptor beta chain was sequenced in a study of liver allograft versus peripheral blood T cells. Study details: Graft-liver T cell receptor repertoires were compared against recipient peripheral blood repertoires.

This clonotype was observed at least ten times. Its antigen remains unknown. Study results and caveats: It was reported that the T cell receptor repertoires found inside liver allografts differed from those that were detected in peripheral blood.

TCRdb itself ran the reads through MiXCR, one entry per CDR3 protein. Of about 7,800 distinct CDR3 sequences in the sample, under 20% were seen once. Losses at the gene ends were 4 bases for V and 4 bases for J; bases not matched to a gene: 4. Germline CDR1 SGHKS, CDR2 YYEKEE (reference sequence). This CDR3 contains 13 residues. The source of this sequence is a human patient who had a liver transplant. T cells may partly derive from the graft donor. The J gene is TRBJ1-2, the V gene TRBV5-5; 7 nucleotides agree with TRBD1. CDR3 protein: CASSRGDSYGYTF. CDR3 DNA sequence: TGTGCCAGCAGCCGGGGGGACAGCTATGGCTACACCTTC. Combining the CDR3 with reference TRBV5-5 and TRBJ1-2 gives the whole variable domain DAGVTQSPTHLIKTRGQQVTLRCSPISGHKSVSWYQQVLGQGPQFIFQYYEKEERGRGNFPDRFSARQFPNYSSELNVNALLLGDSALYLCASSRGDSYGYTFGSGTRLTVV.